One sample yielded the 2 T cell receptor beta chains listed below, sequenced in a study of neurological immune-mediated disorders (dated by TCRdb to about 2019). Library construction relied on 5' RACE. TCRdb names Illumina HiSeq 2500 as the instrument used. TCRdb itself trimmed the public reads at Q25 with fastp, ran MiXCR and retained productive beta chains. CDR3 protein sequences are deduplicated, and each keeps its most common genes and DNA. This sample lists 100,000 or so distinct CDR3 sequences; roughly an eighth were detected once. Approximately 5% of the sample rests with the top ten. According to the study, the label for this sample's time point signals: longitudinal time-point 2. Sequences were obtained from PBMCs. These receptors all stem from a female donor with HTLV-1-associated myelopathy (HAM/TSP).

This clonotype was seen repeatedly, ten times or more. The junction and the germline gene differ at one end; a read error may be behind it. This rearrangement joins TRBV15 to TRBJ2-5; D is unclear. Germline assignment: CDR1 LNHNV and CDR2 YYDKDF (reference sequence). The CDR3 extends over 15 amino acids. This chain's CDR3 is CATSRSNSIVETQYF. DNA for the CDR3: TGTGCTACCAGCAGAAGCAATAGTATAGTGGAGACCCAGTACTTC. Combining the CDR3 with reference TRBV15 and TRBJ2-5 gives the whole variable domain DAMVIQNPRYQVTQFGKPVTLSCSQTLNHNVMYWYQQKSSQAPKLLFHYYDKDFNNEADTPDNFQSRRPNTSFCFLDIRSPGLGDTAMYLCATSRSNSIVETQYFGPGTRLLVL.

This clonotype was counted many times. The chain is built from TRBV27 and TRBJ2-2, with D unresolved. V gave up 1 base and J gave up 2 bases, with 8 bases separating them. Per germline, CDR1 MNHEY and CDR2 SMNVEV (reference sequence). The CDR3 loop spans 15 amino acids. The CDR3: CASSLLQDNTGELFF. The CDR3 DNA reads as TGTGCCAGCAGTTTATTGCAGGACAACACCGGGGAGCTGTTTTTT.